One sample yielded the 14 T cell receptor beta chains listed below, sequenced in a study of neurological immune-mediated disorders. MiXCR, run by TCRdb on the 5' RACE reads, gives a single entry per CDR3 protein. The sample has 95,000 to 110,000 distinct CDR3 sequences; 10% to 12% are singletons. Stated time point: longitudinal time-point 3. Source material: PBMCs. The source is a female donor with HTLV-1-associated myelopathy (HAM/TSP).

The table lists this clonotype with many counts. The chain's CDR3 is CASSQRQGQSYNEQFF. As DNA, the CDR3 is TGTGCCAGCAGCCAAAGACAGGGCCAATCCTACAATGAGCAGTTCTTC. The J gene is TRBJ2-1, the V gene TRBV4-2, with TRBD1 matching 7 bases. CDR1 and CDR2 from the germline V gene are LGHNA and YNFKEQ. CDR3 length: 16 residues. V lost 2 bases, J lost 1 base, and 5 bases stayed unmatched.

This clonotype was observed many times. Here the CDR3 DNA reads TGTGCCAGCAGTTTTGTAGCGGGGGCGGCAGATACGCAGTATTTT. The encoded protein is CASSFVAGAADTQYF. V and J are TRBV27 and TRBJ2-3; 9 positions agree with TRBD2. The CDR3 is 15 amino acids. V dropped 3 bases and J dropped 4; count of bases not matched to a gene: 5. The germline CDR1 and CDR2 sequences are MNHEY and SMNVEV (reference sequence).

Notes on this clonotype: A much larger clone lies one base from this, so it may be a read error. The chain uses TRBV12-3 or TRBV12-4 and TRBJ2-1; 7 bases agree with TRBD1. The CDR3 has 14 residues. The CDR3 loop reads CVSRLSTGFNEQFF. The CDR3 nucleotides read TGTGTCAGCAGGTTGTCGACAGGGTTCAATGAGCAGTTCTTC.

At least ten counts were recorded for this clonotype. The CDR3 region has the DNA TGTGCCAGCAGCTTATCGGGGGCCGAGGGTGATGAGCAGTTCTTC. Translation gives CASSLSGAEGDEQFF. The chain uses TRBV7-9 and TRBJ2-1; D assignment may be TRBD1 or TRBD2 (6 bases each). This CDR3 region has 15 residues. The germline gives CDR1 SEHNR, CDR2 FQNEAQ (reference sequence). V was cut by 2 bases and J by 8 bases, with 16 bases left in between.

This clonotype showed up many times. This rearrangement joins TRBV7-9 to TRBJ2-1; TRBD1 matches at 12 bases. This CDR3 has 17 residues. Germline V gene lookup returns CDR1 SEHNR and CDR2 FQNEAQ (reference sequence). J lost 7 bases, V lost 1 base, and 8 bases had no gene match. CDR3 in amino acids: CASSLVPGQGAQNEQFF. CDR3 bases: TGTGCCAGCAGCTTAGTTCCGGGACAGGGGGCTCAAAATGAGCAGTTCTTC. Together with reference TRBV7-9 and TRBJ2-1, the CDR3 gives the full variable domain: DTGVSQNPRHKITKRGQNVTFRCDPISEHNRLYWYRQTLGQGPEFLTYFQNEAQLEKSRLLSDRFSAERPKGSFSTLEIQRTEQGDSAMYLCASSLVPGQGAQNEQFFGPGTRLTVL.

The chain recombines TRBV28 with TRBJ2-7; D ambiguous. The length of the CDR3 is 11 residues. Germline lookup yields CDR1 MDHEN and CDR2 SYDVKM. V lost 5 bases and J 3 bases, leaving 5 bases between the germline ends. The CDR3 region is CASSPHYEQYF. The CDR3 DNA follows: TGTGCCAGCAGTCCACACTACGAGCAGTACTTC.

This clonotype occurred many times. CDR3 bases: TGTGCCAGCAGCCAGTTCGGGGGCGCCTACAATGAGCAGTTCTTC. It encodes CASSQFGGAYNEQFF. The chain combines TRBV14 with TRBJ2-1; D tentatively reads TRBD1 or TRBD2 (6 bases each). Per germline, CDR1 SGHDN and CDR2 FVKESK. The CDR3 runs 15 residues. Trimming cost V 3 bases and J 2 bases, with 11 bases left between them.

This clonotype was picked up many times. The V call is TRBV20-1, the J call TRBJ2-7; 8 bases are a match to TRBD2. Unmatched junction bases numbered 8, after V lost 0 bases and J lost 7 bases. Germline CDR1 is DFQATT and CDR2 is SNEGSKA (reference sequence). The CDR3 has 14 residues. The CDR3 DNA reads TGCAGTGCTAGAGATCTGCAGCGGGGGTCTGAGCAGTACTTC. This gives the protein CSARDLQRGSEQYF.

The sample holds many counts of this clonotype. CDR3 region: CASSPVGRGVYNEQFF. The CDR3, as DNA: TGTGCCAGCAGCCCTGTAGGGCGGGGGGTCTACAATGAGCAGTTCTTC. The V call is TRBV7-9, the J call TRBJ2-1, with 8 nucleotides matching TRBD2. This CDR3 contains 16 residues. With V trimmed by 5 bases and J by 3 bases, 9 bases remained unmatched. Germline lookup yields CDR1 SEHNR and CDR2 FQNEAQ (reference sequence).

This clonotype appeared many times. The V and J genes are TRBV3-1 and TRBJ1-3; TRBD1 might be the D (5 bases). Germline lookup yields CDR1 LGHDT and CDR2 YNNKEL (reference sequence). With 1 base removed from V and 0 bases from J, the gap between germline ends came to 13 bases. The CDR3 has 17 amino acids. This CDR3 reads CASSQANRQYSGNTIYF. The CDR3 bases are TGTGCCAGCAGCCAAGCTAACAGGCAATACTCTGGAAACACCATATATTTT. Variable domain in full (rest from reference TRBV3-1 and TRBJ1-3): DTAVSQTPKYLVTQMGNDKSIKCEQNLGHDTMYWYKQDSKKFLKIMFSYNNKELIINETVPNRFSPKSPDKAHLNLHINSLELGDSAVYFCASSQANRQYSGNTIYFGEGSWLTVV.

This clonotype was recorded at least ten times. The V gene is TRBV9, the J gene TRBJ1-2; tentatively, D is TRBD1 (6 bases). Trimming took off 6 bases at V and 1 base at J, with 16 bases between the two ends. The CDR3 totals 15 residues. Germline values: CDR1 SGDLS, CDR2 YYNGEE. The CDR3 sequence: CASTRTAQVNYGYTF. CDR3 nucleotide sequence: TGTGCCAGCACTAGGACAGCCCAAGTTAACTATGGCTACACCTTC.

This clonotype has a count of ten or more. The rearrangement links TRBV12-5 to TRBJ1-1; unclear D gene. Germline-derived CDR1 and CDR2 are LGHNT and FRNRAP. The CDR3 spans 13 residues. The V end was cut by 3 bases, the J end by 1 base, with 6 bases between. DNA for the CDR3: TGTGCTAGTGGTTTACCGCAGAACACTGAAGCTTTCTTT. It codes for CASGLPQNTEAFF.

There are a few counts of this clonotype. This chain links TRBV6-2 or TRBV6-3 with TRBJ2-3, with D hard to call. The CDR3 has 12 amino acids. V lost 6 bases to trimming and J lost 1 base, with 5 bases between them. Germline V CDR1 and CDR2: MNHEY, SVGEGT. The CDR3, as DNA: TGTGCCAGCAGCCGACGCACAGATACGCAGTATTTT. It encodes CASSRRTDTQYF.

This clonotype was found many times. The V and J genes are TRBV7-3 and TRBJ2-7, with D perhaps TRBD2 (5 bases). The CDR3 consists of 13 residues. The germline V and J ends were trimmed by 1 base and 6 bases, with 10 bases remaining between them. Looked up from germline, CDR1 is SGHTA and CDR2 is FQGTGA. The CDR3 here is CASSLISRGEQYF. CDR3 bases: TGTGCCAGCAGCTTAATATCACGGGGCGAGCAGTACTTC.